The clone carrying this T cell receptor (beta chain) was detected once. The data are from a study of shared clonotypes between healthy human individuals. The assay ran at deep level. The method was immunoSEQ multiplex PCR; TCRdb's version includes in-frame clones alone and lacks a portion of them. This table has about 1.1 million clones, approximately 80% appearing once. The sequencing sample was made of memory CD4+ T cells from PBMCs. The subset is: CD45RA-negative fraction. The source of this sequence is a young man in good health. Some clones in this sample may be carry-over from other donors' samples.

CDR3 in DNA: TGCGCCAGCAGCCGCGGGACTAGCGGGATGGCCGGGGAGCTGTTTTTT. Protein sequence: CASSRGTSGMAGELFF. The rearrangement uses TRBV5-1 and TRBJ2-2; the match to TRBD2 covers 13 bases. This CDR3 spans 16 amino acids. The germline V gene encodes CDR1 SGHRS and CDR2 YFSETQ. Trimming took 4 bases from V and 6 from J; bases not matched to a gene: 6.